This T cell receptor beta chain was identified in a study of shared clonotypes between healthy human individuals. Nashville, Tennessee was home to all donors, who were Caucasian adults. Generated by immunoSEQ multiplex PCR, the TCRdb table keeps only in-frame clones and is missing some. Counted here are about 510,000 clones, 79% occurring once; the ten biggest clones make up 10% to 15%. The CDR3 is made up of 14 amino acids. The germline V gene has CDR1 SGDLS and CDR2 YYNGEE. V was pared by 2 bases and J by 2 bases, with 11 bases between. This clone was detected only a few times. The V and J genes are TRBV9 and TRBJ2-7; tentatively, D is TRBD2 (6 bases). This receptor was identified in a woman in her 40s in good health. Some clones in this sample may be carry-over from other donors' samples. The material sequenced was PBMCs. This chain's CDR3 is CASSVRWEAYEQYF. Written as DNA, the CDR3 is TGTGCCAGCAGCGTGAGATGGGAGGCCTACGAGCAGTACTTC.